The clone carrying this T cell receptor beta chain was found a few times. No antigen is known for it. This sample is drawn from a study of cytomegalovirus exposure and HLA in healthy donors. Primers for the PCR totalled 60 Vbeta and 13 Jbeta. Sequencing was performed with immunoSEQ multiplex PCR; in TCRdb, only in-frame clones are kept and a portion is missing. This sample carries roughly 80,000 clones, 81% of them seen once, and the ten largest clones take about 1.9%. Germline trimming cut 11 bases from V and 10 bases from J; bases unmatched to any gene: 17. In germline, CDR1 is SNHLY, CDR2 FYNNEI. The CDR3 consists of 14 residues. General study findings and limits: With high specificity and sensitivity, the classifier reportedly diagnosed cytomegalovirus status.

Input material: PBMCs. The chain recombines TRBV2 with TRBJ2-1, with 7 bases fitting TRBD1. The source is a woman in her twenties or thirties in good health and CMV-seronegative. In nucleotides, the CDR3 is TGTGCCGGGGGCTCGGGACAGCCCACCGTAGAGCAGTTCTTC. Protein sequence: CAGGSGQPTVEQFF. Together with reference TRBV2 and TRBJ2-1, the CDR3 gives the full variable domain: EPEVTQTPSHQVTQMGQEVILRCVPISNHLYFYWYRQILGQKVEFLVSFYNNEISEKSEIFDDQFSVERPDGSNFTLKIRSTKLEDSAMYFCAGGSGQPTVEQFFGPGTRLTVL.